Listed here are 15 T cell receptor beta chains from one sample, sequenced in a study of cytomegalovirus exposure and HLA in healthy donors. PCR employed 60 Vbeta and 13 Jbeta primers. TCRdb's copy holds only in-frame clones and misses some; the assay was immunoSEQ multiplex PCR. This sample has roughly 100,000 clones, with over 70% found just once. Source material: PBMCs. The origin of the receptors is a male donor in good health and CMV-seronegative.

CDR3 sequence (DNA): TGTGCCAGCAGCTTTATGGGGGGGCGTTATACCAATCAGCCCCAGCATTTT. It yields the protein CASSFMGGRYTNQPQHF. The chain joins TRBV28 to TRBJ1-5, with D possibly being TRBD1 (6 bases). The germline gives CDR1 MDHEN, CDR2 SYDVKM. The CDR3 consists of 17 residues. Trimming cost V 6 bases and J 3 bases, with 21 bases left between them.

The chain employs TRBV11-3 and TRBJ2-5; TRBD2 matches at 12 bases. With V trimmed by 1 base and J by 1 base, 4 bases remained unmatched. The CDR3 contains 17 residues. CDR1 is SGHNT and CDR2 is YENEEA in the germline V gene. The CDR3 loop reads CASSLGLAGGVQETQYF. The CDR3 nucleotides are TGTGCCAGCAGCTTAGGGCTAGCGGGAGGGGTCCAAGAGACCCAGTACTTC.

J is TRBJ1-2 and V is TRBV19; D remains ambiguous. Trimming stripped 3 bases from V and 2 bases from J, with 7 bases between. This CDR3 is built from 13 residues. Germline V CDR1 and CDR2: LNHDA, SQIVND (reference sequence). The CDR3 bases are TGTGCCAGTAGTATGGGAGTGAACTATGGCTACACCTTC. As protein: CASSMGVNYGYTF. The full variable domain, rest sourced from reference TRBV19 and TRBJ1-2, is DGGITQSPKYLFRKEGQNVTLSCEQNLNHDAMYWYRQDPGQGLRLIYYSQIVNDFQKGDIAEGYSVSREKKESFPLTVTSAQKNPTAFYLCASSMGVNYGYTFGSGTRLTVV.

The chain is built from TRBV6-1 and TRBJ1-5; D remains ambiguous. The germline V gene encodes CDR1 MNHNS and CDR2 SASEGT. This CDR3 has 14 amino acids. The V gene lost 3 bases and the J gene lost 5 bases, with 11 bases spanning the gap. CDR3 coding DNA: TGTGCCAGCAGTGATGGCCCTTGGCATCAGCCCCAGCATTTT. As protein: CASSDGPWHQPQHF.

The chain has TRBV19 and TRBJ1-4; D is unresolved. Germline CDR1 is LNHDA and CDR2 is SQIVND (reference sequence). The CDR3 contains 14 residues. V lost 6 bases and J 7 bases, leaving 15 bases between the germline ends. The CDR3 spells CASRPHSSFEKLFF. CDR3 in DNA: TGTGCCAGTAGACCTCACTCGAGCTTTGAAAAACTGTTTTTT.

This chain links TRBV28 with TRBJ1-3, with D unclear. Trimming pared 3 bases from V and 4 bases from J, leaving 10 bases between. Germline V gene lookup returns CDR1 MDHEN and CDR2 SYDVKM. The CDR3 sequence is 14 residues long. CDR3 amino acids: CASSLSRAGNTIYF. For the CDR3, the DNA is TGTGCCAGCAGTTTGTCCCGAGCGGGAAACACCATATATTTT.

DNA of the CDR3: TGTGCCAGCTCACCGGTCAGTGAGACCCAGTACTTC. The encoded protein is CASSPVSETQYF. V gene TRBV18 combines with J gene TRBJ2-5; D uncertain. This CDR3 region has 12 residues. Germline-derived CDR1 and CDR2 are KGHSH and LQKENI. The V end lost 3 bases, the J end lost 5 bases, and 7 bases lay between the germline ends. Supplemented by reference TRBV18 and TRBJ2-5, the full variable domain reads NAGVMQNPRHLVRRRGQEARLRCSPMKGHSHVYWYRQLPEEGLKFMVYLQKENIIDESGMPKERFSAEFPKEGPSILRIQQVVRGDSAAYFCASSPVSETQYFGPGTRLLVL.

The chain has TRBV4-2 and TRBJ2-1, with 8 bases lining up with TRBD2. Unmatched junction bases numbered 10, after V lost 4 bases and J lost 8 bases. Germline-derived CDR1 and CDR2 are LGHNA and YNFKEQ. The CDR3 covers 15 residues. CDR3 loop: CASSPTSGKFDEQFF. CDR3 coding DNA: TGTGCCAGCAGCCCAACTAGCGGAAAGTTTGATGAGCAGTTCTTC.

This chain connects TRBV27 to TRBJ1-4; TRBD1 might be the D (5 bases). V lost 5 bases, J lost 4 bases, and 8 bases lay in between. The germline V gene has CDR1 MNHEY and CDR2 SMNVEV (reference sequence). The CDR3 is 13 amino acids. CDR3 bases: TGTGCCAGCAGTGCACAGGATAATGAAAAACTGTTTTTT. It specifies CASSAQDNEKLFF.

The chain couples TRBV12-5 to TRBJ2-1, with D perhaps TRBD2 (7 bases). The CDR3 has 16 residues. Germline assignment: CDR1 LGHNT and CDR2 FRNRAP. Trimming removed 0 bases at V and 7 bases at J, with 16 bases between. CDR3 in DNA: TGTGCTAGTGGTTTGGTACGTGGGGAGGGGGGGAATGAGCAGTTCTTC. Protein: CASGLVRGEGGNEQFF. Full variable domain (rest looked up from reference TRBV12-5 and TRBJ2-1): DARVTQTPRHKVTEMGQEVTMRCQPILGHNTVFWYRQTMMQGLELLAYFRNRAPLDDSGMPKDRFSAEMPDATLATLKIQPSEPRDSAVYFCASGLVRGEGGNEQFFGPGTRLTVL.

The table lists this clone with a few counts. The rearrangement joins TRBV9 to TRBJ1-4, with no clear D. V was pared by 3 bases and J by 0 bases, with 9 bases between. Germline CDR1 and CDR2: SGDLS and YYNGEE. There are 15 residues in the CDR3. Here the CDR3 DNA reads TGTGCCAGCAGCGCCAACCCGGCAACTAATGAAAAACTGTTTTTT. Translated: CASSANPATNEKLFF.

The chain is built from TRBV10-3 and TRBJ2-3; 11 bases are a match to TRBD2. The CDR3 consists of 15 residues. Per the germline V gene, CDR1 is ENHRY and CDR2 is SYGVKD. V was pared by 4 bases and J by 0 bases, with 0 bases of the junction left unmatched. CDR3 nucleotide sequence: TGTGCCATCAGTGGGACTAGCGGGAGCACAGATACGCAGTATTTT. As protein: CAISGTSGSTDTQYF.

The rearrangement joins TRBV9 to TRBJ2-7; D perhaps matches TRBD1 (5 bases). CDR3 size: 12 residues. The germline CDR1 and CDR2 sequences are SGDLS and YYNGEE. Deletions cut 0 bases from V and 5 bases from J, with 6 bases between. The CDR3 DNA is TGTGCCAGCAGCGTAGAAGGGGACGAGCAGTACTTC. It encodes CASSVEGDEQYF. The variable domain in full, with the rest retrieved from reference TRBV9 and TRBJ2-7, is DSGVTQTPKHLITATGQRVTLRCSPRSGDLSVYWYQQSLDQGLQFLIQYYNGEERAKGNILERFSAQQFPDLHSELNLSSLELGDSALYFCASSVEGDEQYFGPGTRLTVT.

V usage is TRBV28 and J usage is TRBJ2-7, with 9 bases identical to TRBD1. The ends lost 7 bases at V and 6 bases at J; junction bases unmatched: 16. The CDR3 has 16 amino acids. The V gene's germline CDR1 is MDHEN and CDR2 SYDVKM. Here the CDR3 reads CASILSGTGRVGEQYF. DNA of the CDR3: TGTGCCAGCATCTTATCCGGGACAGGGAGGGTCGGCGAGCAGTACTTC. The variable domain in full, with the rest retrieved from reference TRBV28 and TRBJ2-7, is DVKVTQSSRYLVKRTGEKVFLECVQDMDHENMFWYRQDPGLGLRLIYFSYDVKMKEKGDIPEGYSVSREKKERFSLILESASTNQTSMYLCASILSGTGRVGEQYFGPGTRLTVT.

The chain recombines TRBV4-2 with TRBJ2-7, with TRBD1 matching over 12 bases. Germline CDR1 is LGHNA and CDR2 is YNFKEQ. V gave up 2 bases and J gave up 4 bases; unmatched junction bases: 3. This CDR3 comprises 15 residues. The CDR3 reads CASSQPGQGAYEQYF. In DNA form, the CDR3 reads TGTGCCAGCAGCCAACCGGGACAGGGGGCTTACGAGCAGTACTTC.